These T cell receptor beta chains were read from a single sample in a study of identical twins. TCRdb used MiXCR to reprocess the 5' RACE reads, holding one entry per CDR3 protein. Counted here are a few hundred thousand distinct CDR3 sequences, about 13% occurring once; the ten biggest clones make up roughly 4.2%. These data were also reused for a study on yellow fever vaccine responses in identical twins.

The specimen sequenced was memory (CD45RO+) T cells sorted from blood. These receptors all come from a woman under 30 in good health. The CDR3 runs from the conserved cysteine through the conserved F or W. The D gene is left open where the match is weak. The size entry is marked missing in some rows and otherwise reads once, few, many or a size class.

V gene: TRBV4-3; J gene: TRBJ2-5; D gene: NA; clone size: NA; CDR3 DNA: TGCGCCAGCAGCCAAGGAACGGGCAGGTCGCAAGAGACCCAGTACTTC; CDR3 protein: CASSQGTGRSQETQYF
V gene: TRBV10-3; J gene: TRBJ2-1; D gene: NA; clone size: many; CDR3 DNA: TGTGCCATCAGTGGAAACAATGAGCAGTTCTTC; CDR3 protein: CAISGNNEQFF
V gene: TRBV27; J gene: TRBJ1-2; D gene: TRBD1; clone size: few; CDR3 DNA: TGTGCCAGCAGTTTATCGTCAGGGGGAGGTGGCTACACCTTC; CDR3 protein: CASSLSSGGGGYTF
V gene: TRBV12-3/TRBV12-4; J gene: TRBJ2-3; D gene: NA; clone size: few; CDR3 DNA: TGTGCCAGCAGTGAGGGGGGGGACACAGATACGCAGTATTTT; CDR3 protein: CASSEGGDTDTQYF
V gene: TRBV6-2/TRBV6-3; J gene: TRBJ2-5; D gene: NA; clone size: few; CDR3 DNA: TGTGCCAGCAGTTTGCAGGGGACTCAAGAGACCCAGTACTTC; CDR3 protein: CASSLQGTQETQYF
V gene: TRBV7-2; J gene: TRBJ2-3; D gene: NA; clone size: many; CDR3 DNA: TGTGCCAGCAGCTCAGGATCCCTTTTAGGACCCACAGATACGCAGTATTTT; CDR3 protein: CASSSGSLLGPTDTQYF
V gene: TRBV20-1; J gene: TRBJ2-5; D gene: TRBD2; clone size: NA; CDR3 DNA: TGCAGTGCTACACCGGGACTAGGCGTTCAAGAGACCCAGTACTTC; CDR3 protein: CSATPGLGVQETQYF
V gene: TRBV7-7; J gene: TRBJ2-1; D gene: NA; clone size: few; CDR3 DNA: TGTGCTAGCAGCTTAGACGATTCGACTGTACAGTTCTTC; CDR3 protein: CASSLDDSTVQFF
V gene: TRBV9; J gene: TRBJ2-1; D gene: NA; clone size: few; CDR3 DNA: TGTGCCAGCAGCGTATGGGGGACGGATGAGCAGTTCTTC; CDR3 protein: CASSVWGTDEQFF
V gene: TRBV20-1; J gene: TRBJ2-5; D gene: NA; clone size: many; CDR3 DNA: TGCAGTGCCCAAACCGACAGTCAAGAGACCCAGTACTTC; CDR3 protein: CSAQTDSQETQYF
V gene: TRBV29-1; J gene: TRBJ2-7; D gene: NA; clone size: NA; CDR3 DNA: TGCAGCGCCGGGTCCTCCTCCTACGAGCAGTACTTC; CDR3 protein: CSAGSSSYEQYF
V gene: TRBV12-3/TRBV12-4; J gene: TRBJ1-1; D gene: NA; clone size: many; CDR3 DNA: TGTGCCAGCAGTTTGTGGGGGCTTGAAGCTTTCTTT; CDR3 protein: CASSLWGLEAFF
V gene: TRBV9; J gene: TRBJ1-2; D gene: NA; clone size: few; CDR3 DNA: TGTGCCAGCAGCGTAGACAGATATGGCTACACCTTC; CDR3 protein: CASSVDRYGYTF
V gene: TRBV6-1; J gene: TRBJ2-5; D gene: NA; clone size: NA; CDR3 DNA: TGTGCCAGCAGTCAAGACTACCGCCAAGAGACCCAGTACTTC; CDR3 protein: CASSQDYRQETQYF
V gene: TRBV3-1; J gene: TRBJ2-1; D gene: NA; clone size: few; CDR3 DNA: TGTGCCAGCAGCAGTGTTCAACAGGGCCCCAACAATGAGCAGTTCTTC; CDR3 protein: CASSSVQQGPNNEQFF
V gene: TRBV30; J gene: TRBJ1-4; D gene: NA; clone size: NA; CDR3 DNA: TGTGCCTGGAGTAATAATGAAAAACTGTTTTTT; CDR3 protein: CAWSNNEKLFF
V gene: TRBV28; J gene: TRBJ2-5; D gene: TRBD2; clone size: NA; CDR3 DNA: TGTGCCAGCGACAGGACTAGCGGTTACCAAGAGACCCAGTACTTC; CDR3 protein: CASDRTSGYQETQYF
V gene: TRBV3-1; J gene: TRBJ2-1; D gene: NA; clone size: few; CDR3 DNA: TGTGCCAGCAGCCAAGATTCTGTGCGAGAAGAGCAGTTCTTC; CDR3 protein: CASSQDSVREEQFF
V gene: TRBV10-1; J gene: TRBJ2-3; D gene: NA; clone size: few; CDR3 DNA: TGCGCCAGCAGGGACTCCCAAAGCCCCATCGGGACGCAGTATTTT; CDR3 protein: CASRDSQSPIGTQYF
V gene: TRBV20-1; J gene: TRBJ2-5; D gene: NA; clone size: few; CDR3 DNA: TGCAGTGGGATAGCGCTTAAAGAGACCCAGTACTTC; CDR3 protein: CSGIALKETQYF
V gene: TRBV29-1; J gene: TRBJ2-1; D gene: TRBD2; clone size: many; CDR3 DNA: TGCAGCGTAGACAGGGGGGGACTAGCGGGAGGGCCCCACAATGAGCAGTTCTTC; CDR3 protein: CSVDRGGLAGGPHNEQFF
V gene: TRBV11-3; J gene: TRBJ2-3; D gene: TRBD2; clone size: few; CDR3 DNA: TGTGCCAGCAGCTTAGAATTCAGCGGGGGCACAGATACGCAGTATTTT; CDR3 protein: CASSLEFSGGTDTQYF